This TCR beta chain emerged from a study of CXCR3-negative and CXCR3-positive naive CD8 T cells (dated by TCRdb to the late 2010s). Context from the whole study: In total, 130 million to 150 million TRB reads were obtained, which works out to roughly 1.5 +/- 0.3 million reads per library. Diversity and physicochemical repertoire analyses covered roughly ten donors pooled from two independent experiments. Naive subsets from roughly 5 donors and memory cells from 3 donors were included in the TRBV-TRBJ cluster analysis.

The CDR3 covers 18 residues, taking in both the cysteine and the phenylalanine. No DNA has been recorded. As encoded in the germline V gene, CDR1 is MNHEY while CDR2 is SVGEGT. The instrument given in TCRdb is NextSeq 550. The Human TCR Profiling Kit (MiLaboratory) was used to make UMI-labeled 5' RACE TRB cDNA libraries. The full amount of extracted RNA was used for cDNA synthesis, and the full amount of resulting cDNA was used for PCR amplification. Libraries were prepared in parallel with an identical number of PCR cycles. Regarding the original processing steps: With a minimum of two reads required per UMI, MIGEC and MiXCR pulled out about 50,000 +/- 10,000 unique UMI-labeled TRB cDNA molecules from each library. An average of around 40,000 +/- 10,000 functional in-frame TRB CDR3 nucleotide clonotypes without stop codons was found per library. After downsampling to 5000 UMI-labeled TRB molecules per sample, diversity metrics, including normalized Shannon-Wiener and Chao1, were computed in VDJtools. VDJtools was used to calculate clonotype-size-weighted physicochemical properties of the central five CDR3 residues, namely interaction energy, strength, volume and Kidera factor 4. TCRdb reprocessed the public reads and reports one entry per CDR3 protein sequence, without DNA. The V and J calls were determined by TCRdb, not by the authors. The table for this sample records more than 45,000 distinct CDR3 sequences. The ten largest clones take up approximately 0.43% of the sample.

Results and caveats for the whole study, not just this receptor: Repertoire diversity was comparably high in both naive subsets but much lower in memory CD8+ T cells. Compared with CXCR3-negative naive cells, CXCR3-positive naive cells had TRB CDR3s with higher hydrophobicity (lower Kidera factor 4), lower energy, and higher strength and volume indices. TRBV-TRBJ usage was similar between naive CXCR3-negative and CXCR3-positive cells from the same donor, while memory cells showed distinct patterns. Freshly isolated PBMCs were used for most assays because CXCR3 expression went down partially after cryopreservation. Because surface CD5, which is linked to self-reactivity in mice, was comparable between the naive subsets, TCR interaction strength was also inferred from TRB CDR3 physicochemical properties.

Comment on this clonotype: Its antigen has not been determined.

For every CD8+ T cell subset, 250,000 to 300,000 cells were flow-sorted straight into RLT lysis buffer, and each subset was sorted in triplicate. To keep memory contaminants out, a stringent definition of naive CD8+ T cells was applied: CD45RO-CCR7+CD27+CD95-. Standard density gradient centrifugation was used to isolate peripheral blood mononuclear cells from buffy coats. A FACSAria III was used to flow-sort naive CXCR3-negative and CXCR3-positive CD8+ T cells. An RNeasy Mini Kit was used to extract total RNA from the sorted cells. The sequence joins TRBV6-2 or TRBV6-3 to TRBJ2-1; TCRdb lists TRBD1, though no DNA is available to test this call. This clonotype was sampled from a human donor in good health. Some clones in this sample may be carry-over from other donors' samples. Sequencing was performed on naive CXCR3- CD8+ T cells from blood. This specimen's cell subset or site label, interpreted: CD45RO-CCR7+CD27+CD95- naive CD8+ T cells lacking CXCR3 (TNR3-). The encoded CDR3 is CASSYSARGAGVYNEQFF.